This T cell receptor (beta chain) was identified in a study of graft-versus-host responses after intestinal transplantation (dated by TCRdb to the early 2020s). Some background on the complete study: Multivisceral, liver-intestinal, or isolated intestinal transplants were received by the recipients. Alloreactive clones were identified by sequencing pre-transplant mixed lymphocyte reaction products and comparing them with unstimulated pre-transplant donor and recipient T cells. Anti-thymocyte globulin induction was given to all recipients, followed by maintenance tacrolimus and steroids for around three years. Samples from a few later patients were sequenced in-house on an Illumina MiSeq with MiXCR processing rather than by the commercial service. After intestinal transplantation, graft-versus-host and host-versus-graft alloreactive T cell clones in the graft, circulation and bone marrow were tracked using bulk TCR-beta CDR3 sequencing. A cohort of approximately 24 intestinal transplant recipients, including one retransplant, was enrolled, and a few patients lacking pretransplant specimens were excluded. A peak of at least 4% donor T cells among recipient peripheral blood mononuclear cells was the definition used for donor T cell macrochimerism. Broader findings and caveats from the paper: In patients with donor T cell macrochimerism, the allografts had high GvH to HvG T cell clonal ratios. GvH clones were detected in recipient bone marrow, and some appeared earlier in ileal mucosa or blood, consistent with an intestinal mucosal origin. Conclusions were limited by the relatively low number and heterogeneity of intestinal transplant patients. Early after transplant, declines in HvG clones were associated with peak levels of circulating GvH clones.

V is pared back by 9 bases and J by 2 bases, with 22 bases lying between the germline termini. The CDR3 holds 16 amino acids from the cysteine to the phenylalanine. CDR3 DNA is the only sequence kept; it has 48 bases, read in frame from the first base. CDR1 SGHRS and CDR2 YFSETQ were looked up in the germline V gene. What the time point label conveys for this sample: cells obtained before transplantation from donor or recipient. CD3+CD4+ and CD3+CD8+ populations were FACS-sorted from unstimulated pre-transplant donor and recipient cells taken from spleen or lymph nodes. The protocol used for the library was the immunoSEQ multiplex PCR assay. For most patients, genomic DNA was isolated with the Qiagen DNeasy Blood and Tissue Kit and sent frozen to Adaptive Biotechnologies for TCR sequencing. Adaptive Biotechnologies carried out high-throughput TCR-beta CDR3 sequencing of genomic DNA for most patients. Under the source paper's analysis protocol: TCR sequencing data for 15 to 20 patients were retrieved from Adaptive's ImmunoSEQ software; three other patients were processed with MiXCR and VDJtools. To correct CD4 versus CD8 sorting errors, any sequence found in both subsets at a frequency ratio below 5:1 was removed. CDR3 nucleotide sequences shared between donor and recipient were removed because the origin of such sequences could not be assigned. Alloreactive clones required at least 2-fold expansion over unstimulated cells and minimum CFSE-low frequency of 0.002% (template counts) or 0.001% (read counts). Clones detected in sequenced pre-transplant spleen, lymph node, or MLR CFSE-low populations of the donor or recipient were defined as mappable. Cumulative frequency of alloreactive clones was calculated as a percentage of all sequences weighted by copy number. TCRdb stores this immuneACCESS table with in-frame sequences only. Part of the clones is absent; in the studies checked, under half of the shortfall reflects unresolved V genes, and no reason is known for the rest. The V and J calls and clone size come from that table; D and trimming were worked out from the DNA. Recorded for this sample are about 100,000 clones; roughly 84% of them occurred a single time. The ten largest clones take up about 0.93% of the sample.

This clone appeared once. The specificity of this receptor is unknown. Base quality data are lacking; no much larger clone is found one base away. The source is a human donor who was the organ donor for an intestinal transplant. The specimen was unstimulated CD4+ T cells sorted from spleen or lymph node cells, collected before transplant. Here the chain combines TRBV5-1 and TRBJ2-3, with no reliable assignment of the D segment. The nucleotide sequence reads TGCGCCACCAAAAAGACCCCAAGAGAGAACACAGATACGCAGTATTTT. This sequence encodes CATKKTPRENTDTQYF.